The clone carrying this TCR beta chain was observed at least ten times. The antigen is undetermined. From the 5' RACE reads, TCRdb called clonotypes with MiXCR, one entry per CDR3 protein. The sample yields around 770,000 distinct CDR3 sequences, about an eighth seen once. The CDR3 length is 13 residues. Germline CDR1 is DFQATT and CDR2 is SNEGSKA (reference sequence). V was shortened by 6 bases and J by 6 bases, with 14 bases between the two germline ends. The data derive from a study of CD8 T cells in ankylosing spondylitis. The study's findings and limits: Typical of ankylosing spondylitis blood, it appeared, was a TCR beta motif of roughly eight highly homologous variants.

This sequence originates from a male donor with ankylosing spondylitis. Sequencing was carried out using blood, either unsorted or a sorted T cell fraction (not recorded which). The J gene is TRBJ1-4, the V gene TRBV20-1; no clear D. The CDR3 nucleotides read TGCAGTGCCCTGAGAGATAGGGATGAAAAACTGTTTTTT. Translated, it gives CSALRDRDEKLFF.